This T cell receptor (beta chain) was found in a study of cytomegalovirus exposure and HLA in healthy donors. Study conclusions and caveats: Cytomegalovirus status, reportedly, was diagnosed with high specificity and sensitivity by the classifier. For most subjects, TCR beta sequences were reported to predict HLA-A and HLA-B alleles with accuracy.

V was pared by 0 bases and J by 5 bases, with 16 bases between. The CDR3 covers 16 residues. Germline values: CDR1 SGHRS, CDR2 YFSETQ. 13 Jbeta primers and 60 Vbeta primers were used for the PCR. Original data processing: Tens of millions of unique TCR beta chains, about 11 million of them shared, were counted by a later analysis. Sequenced by immunoSEQ multiplex PCR; TCRdb stores in-frame clones only, minus some. The DNA gave D and trimming, while V, J and clone size come from that table. In the table there are approximately 84,000 clones, about 68% of which are singletons. Comment on this clone: Its antigen remains unknown.

V and J are TRBV5-1 and TRBJ2-3; possible D gene TRBD2, 6 bases. The sequence was obtained from a man aged 35 to 55 in good health and CMV-seropositive. Sequencing was done on a sample of PBMCs. The CDR3 loop is CASSLGGLVGGDTQYF. The CDR3 coding sequence is TGCGCCAGCAGCTTGGGCGGGCTAGTCGGGGGAGATACGCAGTATTTT.